This is a list of T cell receptor beta chains from one sample in a study of blood T cells in healthy people across ages. TCRdb re-analysed the 5' RACE reads in MiXCR, keeping a single row per CDR3 protein. The repertoire includes 800,000 or so distinct CDR3 sequences, approximately 25% of them detected once, and 3% to 4% sits in the top ten. This sample also appeared in a second study, on T cells of mothers and their children.

Sequenced: blood. Source of these receptors: a boy under 18 in good health. Both conserved end residues are part of each CDR3. The order of the fields is D gene, J gene, V gene, clone size, CDR3 DNA, CDR3 protein. A D gene is named only where the DNA matches it firmly. Not all rows give a size; the values are once, few, many and, for expanded clones, a class.

d_call: TRBD1
j_call: TRBJ1-2
v_call: TRBV24-1
clone_size: NA
cdr3_nt: TGTGCCACCAGTGATTGGGACAGGGGTGGCTACACCTTC
cdr3_aa: CATSDWDRGGYTF

d_call: TRBD1
j_call: TRBJ2-3
v_call: TRBV20-1
clone_size: few
cdr3_nt: TGCAGTGCTAGAGATCGGAGGGGACAGGGTTTTACTACGCAGTATTTT
cdr3_aa: CSARDRRGQGFTTQYF

d_call: NA
j_call: TRBJ1-2
v_call: TRBV7-2
clone_size: few
cdr3_nt: TGTGCCAGCAGCTCCAATGGGGACGGGGGCTACACCTTC
cdr3_aa: CASSSNGDGGYTF

d_call: NA
j_call: TRBJ1-2
v_call: TRBV21-1
clone_size: few
cdr3_nt: TGTGCCAGCAGCAAAGTTTATTCCGGAGCCTATGGCTACACCTTC
cdr3_aa: CASSKVYSGAYGYTF

d_call: NA
j_call: TRBJ2-1
v_call: TRBV7-3
clone_size: few
cdr3_nt: TGTGCCAGCAGCTTAAGGGCGACAGCCCATGAGCAGTTCTTC
cdr3_aa: CASSLRATAHEQFF

d_call: TRBD1
j_call: TRBJ1-1
v_call: TRBV19
clone_size: few
cdr3_nt: TGTGCCAGTAGTCCCGTCTCGGGGACAGGGGCGAACACTGAAGCTTTCTTT
cdr3_aa: CASSPVSGTGANTEAFF

d_call: NA
j_call: TRBJ2-5
v_call: TRBV4-3
clone_size: few
cdr3_nt: TGCGCCAGCAGCCAAGATCGAATAGTTGGAGAGACCCAGTACTTC
cdr3_aa: CASSQDRIVGETQYF

d_call: TRBD1
j_call: TRBJ1-2
v_call: TRBV20-1
clone_size: NA
cdr3_nt: TGCAGTGCTATGGACAGGGTGTCTGGCTACACCTTC
cdr3_aa: CSAMDRVSGYTF

d_call: NA
j_call: TRBJ2-5
v_call: TRBV5-6
clone_size: NA
cdr3_nt: TGTGCCAGCAGCTTGAATTCGTGGGAGACCCAGTACTTC
cdr3_aa: CASSLNSWETQYF

d_call: NA
j_call: TRBJ2-1
v_call: TRBV9
clone_size: few
cdr3_nt: TGTGCCAGCAGCGTACGGCGGGACTCCTACAATGAGCAGTTCTTC
cdr3_aa: CASSVRRDSYNEQFF

d_call: NA
j_call: TRBJ2-3
v_call: TRBV7-9
clone_size: few
cdr3_nt: TGTGCCAGCAGCTTAGGCGGAGGGACCAGCCCGTATTTT
cdr3_aa: CASSLGGGTSPYF

d_call: NA
j_call: TRBJ2-2
v_call: TRBV27
clone_size: NA
cdr3_nt: TGTGCCAGCAGTGCCGCCAGGGCCCCGAACACCGGGGAGCTGTTTTTT
cdr3_aa: CASSAARAPNTGELFF

d_call: NA
j_call: TRBJ2-7
v_call: TRBV15
clone_size: NA
cdr3_nt: TGTGCCACCAGCAGAGAGGGGAGCCACGAGCAGTACTTC
cdr3_aa: CATSREGSHEQYF

d_call: NA
j_call: TRBJ2-1
v_call: TRBV7-2
clone_size: few
cdr3_nt: TGTGCCAGCACGGAGCGCCCGAGCTCCAACAATGAGCAGTTCTTC
cdr3_aa: CASTERPSSNNEQFF

d_call: TRBD1
j_call: TRBJ2-1
v_call: TRBV27
clone_size: NA
cdr3_nt: TGTGCCAGCAGTACAGGGGGGAGCTCCTACAATGAGCAGTTCTTC
cdr3_aa: CASSTGGSSYNEQFF

d_call: TRBD2
j_call: TRBJ2-7
v_call: TRBV29-1
clone_size: few
cdr3_nt: TGCAGCGTGGCCCCTCGGCTAGCGGGAGCAGGTGAGCAGTACTTC
cdr3_aa: CSVAPRLAGAGEQYF

d_call: NA
j_call: TRBJ2-5
v_call: TRBV20-1
clone_size: NA
cdr3_nt: TGCAGTGCAAGGGCCGTTAGCAGGGTCCAGGAGACCCAGTACTTC
cdr3_aa: CSARAVSRVQETQYF

d_call: NA
j_call: TRBJ2-7
v_call: TRBV7-2
clone_size: NA
cdr3_nt: TGTGCCAGCAGCTTGGAGGGGACAGACTCCTACGAGCAGTACTTC
cdr3_aa: CASSLEGTDSYEQYF

d_call: NA
j_call: TRBJ2-1
v_call: TRBV12-3/TRBV12-4
clone_size: few
cdr3_nt: TGTGCCAGCAGTTTGAGGGAGGACTCCCAAAGGCAGTTCTTC
cdr3_aa: CASSLREDSQRQFF

d_call: TRBD1
j_call: TRBJ2-5
v_call: TRBV2
clone_size: few
cdr3_nt: TGTGCCAGCAGTGTCTCGGGGGACAGGGTAGAGACCCAGTACTTC
cdr3_aa: CASSVSGDRVETQYF

d_call: NA
j_call: TRBJ2-2
v_call: TRBV12-5
clone_size: few
cdr3_nt: TGTGCTAGTGGTTTGTGGCTCGGGTCCTACACCGGGGAGCTGTTTTTT
cdr3_aa: CASGLWLGSYTGELFF

d_call: NA
j_call: TRBJ2-7
v_call: TRBV3-1
clone_size: few
cdr3_nt: TGTGCCAGCAGCCAAGGACTACACTCCTACGAGCAGTACTTC
cdr3_aa: CASSQGLHSYEQYF

d_call: NA
j_call: TRBJ2-7
v_call: TRBV20-1
clone_size: NA
cdr3_nt: TGCAGTGCTAGAGTGGGCAGCCGAACAGCGGGGCAGTACTTC
cdr3_aa: CSARVGSRTAGQYF

d_call: NA
j_call: TRBJ1-4
v_call: TRBV28
clone_size: NA
cdr3_nt: TGTGCCAGCAGTTCGGCGACGGAGGGTGGTGAAAAACTGTTTTTT
cdr3_aa: CASSSATEGGEKLFF

d_call: TRBD1
j_call: TRBJ1-1
v_call: TRBV7-9
clone_size: many
cdr3_nt: TGTGCCAGCAGCTTACGACAGGGGACTGAAGCTTTCTTT
cdr3_aa: CASSLRQGTEAFF

d_call: TRBD2
j_call: TRBJ2-4
v_call: TRBV2
clone_size: few
cdr3_nt: TGTGCCAGCAGTGAATGGGCTAGCGGGGAGAGGACCGCGGACATTCAGTACTTC
cdr3_aa: CASSEWASGERTADIQYF

d_call: NA
j_call: TRBJ2-5
v_call: TRBV28
clone_size: few
cdr3_nt: TGTGCCAGCAGTTCTGGGTCCTACGTGGGCCAAGAGACCCAGTACTTC
cdr3_aa: CASSSGSYVGQETQYF

d_call: TRBD1
j_call: TRBJ2-4
v_call: TRBV6-2/TRBV6-3
clone_size: few
cdr3_nt: TGTGCCTGCGCCGGGGACAGGAGGGTCCTAGACATTCAGTACTTC
cdr3_aa: CACAGDRRVLDIQYF

d_call: TRBD2
j_call: TRBJ2-1
v_call: TRBV18
clone_size: NA
cdr3_nt: TGTGCCAGCTCACCAAGGGGACTAGCGGTGCATGAGCAGTTCTTC
cdr3_aa: CASSPRGLAVHEQFF

d_call: NA
j_call: TRBJ2-5
v_call: TRBV10-3
clone_size: few
cdr3_nt: TGTGCCATCGGAACGGGGCCAAGCGGGGAGACCCAGTACTTC
cdr3_aa: CAIGTGPSGETQYF

d_call: TRBD1
j_call: TRBJ2-7
v_call: TRBV27
clone_size: few
cdr3_nt: TGTGCCAGCAGGAAGACAGGGTCCTACGAGCAGTACTTC
cdr3_aa: CASRKTGSYEQYF